These 30 T cell receptor beta chains were sequenced from one sample in a study of blood T cells in healthy people across ages. Primed by a sample-barcoded 5' primer and a J-beta primer mix, a second PCR proceeded for 7 to 11 cycles. Using its own MiXCR run on the 5' RACE reads, TCRdb lists one record per CDR3 protein. The sample shows about 680,000 distinct CDR3 sequences, more than 40% of them seen only once. What was sequenced was blood. These receptors were taken from a woman aged 55-70 years in good health.

This chain uses TRBV20-1 with TRBJ2-3, with D hard to call. CDR1 is DFQATT and CDR2 is SNEGSKA in the germline V gene (reference sequence). This CDR3 region has 15 residues. V was clipped by 3 bases and J by 0 bases, with 13 bases between them. In DNA, the CDR3 is TGCAGTGCTAGCTCCCCTAGTACGAGCACAGATACGCAGTATTTT. This encodes CSASSPSTSTDTQYF.

CDR3 bases: TGTGCCAGCAGGATACCGGAGTACGGGGAGCTGTTTTTT. Protein sequence: CASRIPEYGELFF. V gene TRBV7-8 combines with J gene TRBJ2-2, with D uncertain. V was trimmed by 6 bases and J by 7 bases, leaving 12 bases between them. Germline V CDR1 and CDR2: SGHVS, FQNEAQ. The CDR3 has 13 residues.

The chain is built from TRBV27 and TRBJ2-7, with 7 bases that match TRBD1. The CDR3 consists of 12 residues. Germline V gives CDR1 MNHEY, CDR2 SMNVEV (reference sequence). CDR3 amino acids: CAAGTVSYEQYF. In nucleotides, the CDR3 is TGTGCTGCCGGGACAGTCTCCTACGAGCAGTACTTC.

This clonotype was seen only a few times. This chain connects TRBV6-6 to TRBJ2-1; D is perhaps TRBD2 (5 bases). CDR1 MNHNY and CDR2 SVGAGI come from the germline V gene (reference sequence). V lost 7 bases to trimming and J lost 3 bases, with 13 bases between them. The CDR3 has 14 amino acids. The chain's CDR3 is CASIRAESYNEQFF. CDR3 sequence (DNA): TGTGCCAGCATTCGAGCGGAGAGCTACAATGAGCAGTTCTTC.

Concerning this clonotype itself: A single base separates this from a much larger clone, so it may be a read error. The chain joins TRBV7-9 to TRBJ2-5; D may be TRBD1 (6 bases). Germline values: CDR1 SEHNR, CDR2 FQNEAQ (reference sequence). The length of the CDR3 is 15 residues. Trimming removed 5 bases from V and 6 bases from J, with 19 bases in between. CDR3 DNA: TGTGCCAGCAGCCCCGGGACAAGCCTCCAGAAGACCCAGTACTTC. As protein: CASSPGTSLQKTQYF.

V gene TRBV9 combines with J gene TRBJ2-5; D unclear. The CDR3 is 15 residues long. Deletions cut 4 bases from V and 5 bases from J, with 18 bases between. Germline CDR1 and CDR2: SGDLS and YYNGEE. The CDR3 coding sequence is TGTGCCAGCAGCTCTAATGAGAAGAGCAGGGAGACCCAGTACTTC. It codes for CASSSNEKSRETQYF.

The table lists this clonotype with a few counts. The chain couples TRBV5-1 to TRBJ2-1, with D maybe TRBD2 (6 bases). Germline CDR1 and CDR2: SGHRS and YFSETQ. Deletions cut 4 bases from V and 4 bases from J, with 15 bases between. There are 15 residues in the CDR3. The CDR3, as DNA: TGCGCCAGCAGCCCCGCCCGGGAGTTATACAATGAGCAGTTCTTC. Its translation: CASSPARELYNEQFF.

The chain couples TRBV12-3 or TRBV12-4 to TRBJ2-4, with D uncertain. The CDR3 has 13 residues. V lost 6 bases and J lost 2, with 8 bases in between. The CDR3: CASRLGTKNIQYF. CDR3 bases: TGTGCCAGCAGACTGGGAACCAAAAACATTCAGTACTTC.

This clonotype turned up a few times. The chain recombines TRBV5-5 with TRBJ2-3; D possibly uses TRBD1 or TRBD2 (5 bases each). The CDR3 runs to 13 residues. Germline loops: CDR1 SGHKS, CDR2 YYEKEE (reference sequence). Trimming stripped 0 bases from V and 6 bases from J, with 8 bases between. The CDR3: CASSLAWGDTQYF. Here the CDR3 DNA reads TGTGCCAGCAGCTTGGCGTGGGGGGATACGCAGTATTTT.

The table lists this clonotype with a few counts. The J gene is TRBJ2-3, the V gene TRBV14; either TRBD1 or TRBD2 may supply D (5 bases each). The CDR3 covers 12 residues. CDR1 SGHDN and CDR2 FVKESK come from the germline V gene. The V end was cut by 4 bases, the J end by 8 bases, with 10 bases between. The CDR3: CASSLVGTTQYF. DNA of the CDR3: TGTGCCAGCAGCCTCGTAGGGACTACGCAGTATTTT.

In this sample, this clonotype turned up a few times. The chain recombines TRBV10-3 with TRBJ2-3, with 14 bases matching TRBD2. Losses at the gene ends were 4 bases for V and 4 bases for J; bases not matched to a gene: 1. Germline values: CDR1 ENHRY, CDR2 SYGVKD. This CDR3 region has 15 residues. CDR3 DNA sequence: TGTGCCATCAGTGGGACTAGCGGGAGGTCAGATACGCAGTATTTT. Translating gives CAISGTSGRSDTQYF.

Only a few counts were recorded for this clonotype. The genes are TRBV20-1 and TRBJ2-1, with 8 nucleotides matching TRBD2. Unmatched junction bases numbered 22, after V lost 0 bases and J lost 9 bases. Germline CDR1 and CDR2: DFQATT and SNEGSKA (reference sequence). The CDR3 has 19 residues. This chain's CDR3 is CSARDLPGLGTGLVGEQFF. Written as DNA, the CDR3 is TGCAGTGCTAGAGACCTCCCGGGACTAGGAACGGGTTTGGTGGGTGAGCAGTTCTTC.

J is TRBJ2-1 and V is TRBV6-5; 10 bases map to TRBD1. CDR3 length equals 15 residues. V lost 5 bases to trimming and J lost 5 bases; unmatched junction nucleotides: 6. Germline V gene lookup returns CDR1 MNHEY and CDR2 SVGAGI. Here the CDR3 DNA reads TGTGCCAGCAGTAACGACAGGGGGCGAAACAATGAGCAGTTCTTC. Its translation: CASSNDRGRNNEQFF.

This clonotype was counted a few times. The J gene is TRBJ1-5, the V gene TRBV20-1; 12 bases align to TRBD1. The germline V gene has CDR1 DFQATT and CDR2 SNEGSKA (reference sequence). This CDR3 is built from 15 residues. Trimming removed 3 bases from V and 7 bases from J; junction bases left unmatched: 7. CDR3 protein: CSARGDRGQGQPQHF. The CDR3 DNA is TGCAGTGCTAGGGGGGACAGGGGGCAAGGGCAGCCCCAGCATTTT.

This chain joins TRBV6-5 and TRBJ2-1, with 8 bases that match TRBD2. CDR1 and CDR2 from the germline V gene are MNHEY and SVGAGI. V lost 4 bases, J lost 5 bases, and 7 bases stayed unmatched. The CDR3 runs 15 residues. CDR3 sequence reads: CASSSPGGANNEQFF. As DNA, the CDR3 is TGTGCCAGCAGTTCCCCGGGGGGGGCTAACAATGAGCAGTTCTTC.

This clonotype has a handful of counts. The CDR3 sequence is CASSWGFQGYEQYF. CDR3 sequence (DNA): TGTGCCAGCAGCTGGGGATTCCAGGGGTACGAGCAGTACTTC. The chain joins TRBV7-2 to TRBJ2-5, with TRBD1 as a possible D gene (6 bases). With the DNA end fitting TRBJ2-7 better, the J assignment may be wrong. Germline loops: CDR1 SGHTA, CDR2 FQGNSA. The length of the CDR3 is 14 residues.

This clonotype was recorded a few times. The rearrangement joins TRBV4-3 to TRBJ2-7; 9 bases are a match to TRBD2. This CDR3 contains 17 residues. The J segment lost 6 bases and the V segment lost 0 bases, leaving 12 bases of the junction unmatched. Germline CDR1 reads LGHNA; CDR2 reads YSLEER. CDR3 sequence: CASSQDLGSGSFFEQYF. The CDR3 bases are TGCGCCAGCAGCCAAGATCTGGGTAGCGGGAGCTTTTTCGAGCAGTACTTC.

The J gene is TRBJ2-2, the V gene TRBV24-1; 10 bases align to TRBD2. V dropped 5 bases and J dropped 3; count of bases not matched to a gene: 5. The CDR3 length is 16 residues. The V gene's germline CDR1 is KGHDR and CDR2 SFDVKD. CDR3 loop: CATSGLAGAYTGELFF. DNA of the CDR3: TGTGCCACCAGTGGCCTAGCGGGAGCCTACACCGGGGAGCTGTTTTTT.

On this clonotype itself: Just one base apart from a much larger clone, this may be a read error. This chain links TRBV14 with TRBJ2-5; possibly TRBD2 for D (6 bases). The CDR3 sequence is 17 residues long. The V gene lost 3 bases and the J gene lost 11 bases, with 28 bases spanning the gap. Germline lookup yields CDR1 SGHDN and CDR2 FVKESK. CDR3 coding DNA: TGTGCCAGCAGCCAGGATGTAAGCGCGACTGCGGGAAGGGAGCAGTACTTC. Protein sequence: CASSQDVSATAGREQYF.

The rearrangement links TRBV7-2 to TRBJ2-1; TRBD1 agrees at 10 bases. J gave up 15 bases and V 5 bases, and 7 bases lay outside the gene matches. In germline, CDR1 is SGHTA, CDR2 FQGNSA. The CDR3 loop spans 12 amino acids. CDR3 region: CASSIDRGRAFF. CDR3 bases: TGTGCCAGCAGCATCGACAGGGGGCGAGCGTTCTTC.

This chain joins TRBV5-6 and TRBJ2-5; weak D call: TRBD1 (5 bases). The germline V gene has CDR1 SGHDT and CDR2 YYEEEE. This CDR3 has 11 residues. Trimming removed 10 bases from V and 5 bases from J, with 12 bases in between. CDR3 sequence (DNA): TGTGCCGGGGCGAGATCCGAGACCCAGTACTTC. Its protein is CAGARSETQYF.

The rearrangement uses TRBV3-1 and TRBJ2-3; the D is unclear. Germline V gives CDR1 LGHDT, CDR2 YNNKEL (reference sequence). The CDR3 is made up of 15 amino acids. Trimming removed 2 bases at V and 0 bases at J, with 9 bases between. The CDR3 loop is CASSQNGGSTDTQYF. The CDR3 DNA follows: TGTGCCAGCAGCCAAAATGGTGGGAGCACAGATACGCAGTATTTT.

Regarding this clonotype: The junction differs from germline at one of its ends, possibly a read error. V usage is TRBV5-1 and J usage is TRBJ2-1, with 9 bases matching TRBD2. The CDR3 totals 15 residues. Germline V gene sequence: CDR1 SGHRS, CDR2 YFSETQ. This CDR3 is CAGSLDSGGFDEQFF. DNA for the CDR3: TGCGCCGGCAGCCTAGATAGCGGGGGTTTCGATGAGCAGTTCTTC.

The rearrangement uses TRBV15 and TRBJ1-2; 9 bases are shared with TRBD1. CDR1 is LNHNV, CDR2 YYDKDF, per germline (reference sequence). CDR3 length: 16 amino acids. V dropped 0 bases and J dropped 8; count of bases not matched to a gene: 10. The CDR3 nucleotides are TGTGCCACCAGCAGAGATTTAGTTGGGACAGGGATCGGCTACACCTTC. Its protein is CATSRDLVGTGIGYTF.

The chain recombines TRBV6-1 with TRBJ2-7, with unresolved D. Trimming pared 0 bases from V and 4 bases from J, leaving 10 bases between. Germline values: CDR1 MNHNS, CDR2 SASEGT. The CDR3 consists of 14 residues. Written as DNA, the CDR3 is TGTGCCAGCAGTGAAGCAACAGCGAGATACGAGCAGTACTTC. Encoded protein: CASSEATARYEQYF.

This clonotype was observed a handful of times. This chain links TRBV6-5 with TRBJ2-7, with 9 bases identical to TRBD2. The germline V gene encodes CDR1 MNHEY and CDR2 SVGAGI. J lost 4 bases, V lost 9 bases, and 7 bases had no gene match. The CDR3 sequence is 13 residues long. DNA for the CDR3: TGTGCCAGTGCTTCTAGCGGGAAGTACGAGCAGTACTTC. Amino acid sequence: CASASSGKYEQYF.

The V call is TRBV28, the J call TRBJ2-4; 10 nucleotides line up with TRBD2. Germline V gives CDR1 MDHEN, CDR2 SYDVKM. The CDR3 is 18 amino acids. Trimming at V came to 3 bases and at J to 1 base, leaving 9 bases not matched to a gene. The CDR3 coding sequence is TGTGCCAGCAGTTTGAGGGCTAGCGGGAGAGGCGCCAAAAACATTCAGTACTTC. Translation: CASSLRASGRGAKNIQYF.

The CDR3 DNA reads as TGTGCCAGCAGCTTAGTCCGGTTAGGCTACACCTTC. This encodes CASSLVRLGYTF. V and J are TRBV7-9 and TRBJ1-2, with D unclear. The CDR3 covers 12 residues. The V gene's germline CDR1 is SEHNR and CDR2 FQNEAQ (reference sequence). V was trimmed by 1 base and J by 8 bases, leaving 8 bases between them.

The chain links TRBV5-6 to TRBJ2-5; 11 bases fit TRBD2. The J call may be incorrect, as the DNA end agrees better with TRBJ2-7. This CDR3 comprises 15 residues. Germline V gene data show CDR1 as SGHDT and CDR2 as YYEEEE. CDR3 bases: TGTGCCAGCAGCTTGGGACTAGCGGGATCACGCGAGCAGTACTTC. Its translation: CASSLGLAGSREQYF.

This clonotype was seen many times. This sequence joins TRBV29-1 and TRBJ2-5, with D perhaps matching TRBD1 (6 bases). CDR1 is SQVTM, CDR2 ANQGSEA, per germline. V was pared by 6 bases and J by 5 bases, with 10 bases between. This CDR3 is 11 amino acids long. In DNA, the CDR3 is TGCAGCGTGGGGGCCGGGGAGACCCAGTACTTC. Protein product: CSVGAGETQYF. The full variable domain, completed using reference TRBV29-1 and TRBJ2-5, is SAVISQKPSRDICQRGTSLTIQCQVDSQVTMMFWYRQQPGQSLTLIATANQGSEATYESGFVIDKFPISRPNLTFSTLTVSNMSPEDSSIYLCSVGAGETQYFGPGTRLLVL.